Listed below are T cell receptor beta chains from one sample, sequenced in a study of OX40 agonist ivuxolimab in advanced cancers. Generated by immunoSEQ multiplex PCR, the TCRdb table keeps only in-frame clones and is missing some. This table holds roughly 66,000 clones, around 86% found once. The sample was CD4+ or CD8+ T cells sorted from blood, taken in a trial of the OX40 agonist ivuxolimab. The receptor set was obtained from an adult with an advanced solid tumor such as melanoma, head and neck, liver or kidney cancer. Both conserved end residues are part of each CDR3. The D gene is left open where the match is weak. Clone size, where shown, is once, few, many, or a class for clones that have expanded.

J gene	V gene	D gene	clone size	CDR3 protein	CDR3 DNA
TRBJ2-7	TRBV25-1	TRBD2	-	CASSDLGGGRAAGQYF	TGTGCCAGCAGTGATTTGGGGGGCGGGAGGGCCGCGGGGCAGTACTTC
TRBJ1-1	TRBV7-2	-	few	CASSLAVLGTLGSEAFF	TGTGCCAGCAGCTTAGCGGTCCTGGGGACCCTGGGATCTGAAGCTTTCTTT
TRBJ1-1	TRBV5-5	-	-	CASGTRQQNTEAFF	TGTGCCAGCGGGACTAGGCAGCAGAACACTGAAGCTTTCTTT
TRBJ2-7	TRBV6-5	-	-	CASSYSSEQYF	TGTGCCAGCAGTTACTCGAGTGAGCAGTACTTC
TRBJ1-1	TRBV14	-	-	CASSQRQGKAFF	TGTGCCAGCAGCCAACGGCAGGGGAAGGCTTTCTTT
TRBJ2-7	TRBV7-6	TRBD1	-	CASSLSGQGIHEQYF	TGTGCCAGCAGCTTATCGGGACAGGGGATCCACGAGCAGTACTTC
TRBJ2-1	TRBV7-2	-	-	CASSLLGARDEQFF	TGTGCCAGCAGCTTATTGGGGGCTCGGGATGAGCAGTTCTTC
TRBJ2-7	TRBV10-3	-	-	CAISDGYRGSGYEQYF	TGTGCCATCAGTGATGGGTACAGGGGTAGCGGGTACGAGCAGTACTTC
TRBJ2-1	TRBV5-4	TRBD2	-	CASSLSVGSGKMSYNEQFF	TGTGCCAGCAGCTTGTCTGTCGGTAGCGGGAAGATGAGCTACAATGAGCAGTTCTTC
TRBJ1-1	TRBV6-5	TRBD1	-	CASSYRGRGTEAFF	TGTGCCAGCAGTTACAGGGGGCGAGGCACTGAAGCTTTCTTT
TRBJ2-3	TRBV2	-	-	CASRATDTQYF	TGTGCCAGCCGGGCGACAGATACGCAGTATTTT
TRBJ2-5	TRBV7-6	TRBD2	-	CASSSGLARETQYF	TGTGCCAGCAGCTCCGGACTAGCGCGGGAGACCCAGTACTTC
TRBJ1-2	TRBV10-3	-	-	CAAGGLSYADGYTF	TGTGCCGCTGGCGGACTCTCCTATGCGGATGGCTACACCTTC
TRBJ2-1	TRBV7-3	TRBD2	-	CASSLDGGRVREQFF	TGTGCCAGCAGCTTAGATGGCGGGAGGGTGCGGGAGCAGTTCTTC
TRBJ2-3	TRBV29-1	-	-	CSVDTDTQYF	TGCAGCGTCGACACAGATACGCAGTATTTT
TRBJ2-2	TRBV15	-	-	CATSSPGGKLTGELFF	TGTGCCACCAGCTCCCCTGGCGGGAAACTGACCGGGGAGCTGTTTTTT
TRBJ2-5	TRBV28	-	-	CASMVAQETQYF	TGTGCCAGCATGGTAGCACAAGAGACCCAGTACTTC
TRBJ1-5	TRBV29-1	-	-	CSVGGGNQPQHF	TGCAGCGTTGGGGGAGGCAATCAGCCCCAGCATTTT
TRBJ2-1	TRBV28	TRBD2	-	CASRSGSVLFSYNEQFF	TGTGCCAGTCGTAGCGGGAGTGTGCTTTTCTCCTACAATGAGCAGTTCTTC
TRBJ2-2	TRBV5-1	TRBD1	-	CASSFTGTGGPGELFF	TGCGCCAGCAGCTTTACCGGGACAGGGGGCCCCGGGGAGCTGTTTTTT
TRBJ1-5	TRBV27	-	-	CASSSRGASNQPQHF	TGTGCCAGCAGTAGTAGAGGGGCTAGCAATCAGCCCCAGCATTTT
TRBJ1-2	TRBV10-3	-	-	CAISESVEVLYGYTF	TGTGCCATCAGTGAGTCAGTAGAGGTTCTCTATGGCTACACCTTC
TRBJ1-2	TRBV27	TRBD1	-	CASSKGTAYGYTF	TGTGCCAGCAGTAAGGGGACAGCCTATGGCTACACCTTC
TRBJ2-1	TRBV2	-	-	CASSEVNNEQFF	TGTGCCAGCAGTGAAGTCAACAATGAGCAGTTCTTC
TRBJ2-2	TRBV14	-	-	CATHKMGNPLPGELFF	TGTGCCACCCATAAAATGGGAAACCCCCTCCCCGGGGAGCTGTTTTTT
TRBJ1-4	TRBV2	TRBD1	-	CASSEVRTGAGGVLFF	TGTGCCAGCAGTGAAGTAAGGACAGGCGCCGGGGGGGTACTGTTTTTT
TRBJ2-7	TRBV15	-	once	CATSRGWDGHEQYF	TGTGCCACCAGCAGAGGCTGGGACGGGCACGAGCAGTACTTC